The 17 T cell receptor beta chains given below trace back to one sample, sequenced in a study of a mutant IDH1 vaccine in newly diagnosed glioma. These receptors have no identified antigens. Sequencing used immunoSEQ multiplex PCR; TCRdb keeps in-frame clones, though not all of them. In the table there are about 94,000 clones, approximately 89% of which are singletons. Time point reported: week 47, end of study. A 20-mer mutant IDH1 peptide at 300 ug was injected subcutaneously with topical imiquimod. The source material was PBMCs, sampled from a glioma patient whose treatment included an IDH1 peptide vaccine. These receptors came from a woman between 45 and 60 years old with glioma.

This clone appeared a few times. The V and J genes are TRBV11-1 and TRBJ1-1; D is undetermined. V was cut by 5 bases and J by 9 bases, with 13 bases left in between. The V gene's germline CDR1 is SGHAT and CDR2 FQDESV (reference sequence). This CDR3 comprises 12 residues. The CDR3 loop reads CASSPQAVKAFF. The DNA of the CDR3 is TGTGCCAGCAGCCCCCAGGCGGTTAAAGCTTTCTTT.

The CDR3 DNA is TGTGCCAGCAGTATCAACGGGCCCTACGAGCAGTACTTC. Its protein is CASSINGPYEQYF. V usage is TRBV28 and J usage is TRBJ2-7; no definite D call. Germline CDR1 MDHEN, CDR2 SYDVKM. CDR3 length: 13 residues. V was cut by 5 bases and J by 2 bases, with 10 bases left in between.

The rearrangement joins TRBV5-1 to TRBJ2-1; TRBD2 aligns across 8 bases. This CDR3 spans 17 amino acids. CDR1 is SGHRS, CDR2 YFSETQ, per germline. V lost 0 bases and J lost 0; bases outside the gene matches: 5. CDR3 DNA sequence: TGCGCCAGCAGCTTGGGGACTAGCCAGAGCTCCTACAATGAGCAGTTCTTC. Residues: CASSLGTSQSSYNEQFF.

The CDR3 here is CASGLAVAYNEQFF. The CDR3 coding sequence is TGTGCCAGCGGACTAGCGGTCGCCTACAATGAGCAGTTCTTC. The V gene is TRBV7-9, the J gene TRBJ2-1, with 10 bases lining up with TRBD2. In germline, CDR1 is SEHNR, CDR2 FQNEAQ (reference sequence). Trimming cost V 8 bases and J 2 bases; bases outside gene matches: 3. The CDR3 is made up of 14 amino acids.

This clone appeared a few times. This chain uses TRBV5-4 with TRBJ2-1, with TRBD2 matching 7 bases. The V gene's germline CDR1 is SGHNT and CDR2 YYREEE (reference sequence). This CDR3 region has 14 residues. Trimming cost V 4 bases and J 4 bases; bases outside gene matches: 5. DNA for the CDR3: TGTGCCAGCAGCCTAGCGGAGTTGTACAATGAGCAGTTCTTC. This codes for CASSLAELYNEQFF.

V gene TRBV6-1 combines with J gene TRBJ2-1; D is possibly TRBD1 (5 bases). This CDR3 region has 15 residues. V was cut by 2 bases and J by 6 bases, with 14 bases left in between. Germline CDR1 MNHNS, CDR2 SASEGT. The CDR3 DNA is TGTGCCAGCAGTGAACAGCCAGGGTCCGTCAATGAGCAGTTCTTC. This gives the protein CASSEQPGSVNEQFF.

CDR3 sequence (DNA): TGTGCCAGCAGTTTACGGCGGGTAGCGGTTTATGATGAGCAGTTCTTC. The encoded protein is CASSLRRVAVYDEQFF. The chain uses TRBV27 and TRBJ2-1; tentatively, D is TRBD2 (6 bases). Looked up from germline, CDR1 is MNHEY and CDR2 is SMNVEV (reference sequence). The V end lost 2 bases, the J end lost 8 bases, and 19 bases lay between the germline ends. The CDR3 sequence is 16 residues long.

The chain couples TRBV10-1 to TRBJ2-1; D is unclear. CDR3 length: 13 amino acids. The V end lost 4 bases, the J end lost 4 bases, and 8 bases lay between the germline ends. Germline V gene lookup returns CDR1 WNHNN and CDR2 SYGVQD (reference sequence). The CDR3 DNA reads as TGCGCCAGCAGTGCCGACGGGTACAATGAGCAGTTCTTC. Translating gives CASSADGYNEQFF.

This chain's CDR3 is CASSLKAGEITDTQYF. The CDR3 bases are TGTGCCAGCAGCTTAAAGGCGGGAGAGATAACAGATACGCAGTATTTT. The chain employs TRBV7-9 and TRBJ2-3; TRBD2 aligns across 7 bases. Germline V lookup: CDR1 SEHNR, CDR2 FQNEAQ (reference sequence). The CDR3 has 16 residues. V was clipped by 2 bases and J by 3 bases; unmatched bases: 8.

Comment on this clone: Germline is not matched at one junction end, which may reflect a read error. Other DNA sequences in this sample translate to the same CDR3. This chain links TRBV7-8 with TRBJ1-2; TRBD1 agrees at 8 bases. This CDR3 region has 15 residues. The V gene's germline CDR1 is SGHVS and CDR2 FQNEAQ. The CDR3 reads CASSLALTGVYGYTF. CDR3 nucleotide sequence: TGTGCCAGTAGCTTAGCGTTGACAGGGGTTTATGGCTACACCTTC.

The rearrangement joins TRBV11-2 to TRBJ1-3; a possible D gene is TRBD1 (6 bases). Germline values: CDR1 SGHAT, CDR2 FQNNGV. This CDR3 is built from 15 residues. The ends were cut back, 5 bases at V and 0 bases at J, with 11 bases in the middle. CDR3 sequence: CASSRGGSSGNTIYF. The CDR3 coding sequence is TGTGCCAGCAGCCGAGGGGGGAGCTCTGGAAACACCATATATTTT.

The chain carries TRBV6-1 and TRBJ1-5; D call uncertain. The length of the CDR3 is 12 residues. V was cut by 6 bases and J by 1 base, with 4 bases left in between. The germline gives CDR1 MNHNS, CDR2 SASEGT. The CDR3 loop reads CASRESNQPQHF. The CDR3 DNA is TGTGCCAGCAGGGAAAGCAATCAGCCCCAGCATTTT.

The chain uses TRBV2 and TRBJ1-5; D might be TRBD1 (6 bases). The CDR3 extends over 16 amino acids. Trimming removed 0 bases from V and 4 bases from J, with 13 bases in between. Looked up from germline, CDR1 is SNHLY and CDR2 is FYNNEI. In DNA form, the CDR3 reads TGTGCCAGCAGTGAAGCAGGAGGGGGAGTTAATCAGCCCCAGCATTTT. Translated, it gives CASSEAGGGVNQPQHF.

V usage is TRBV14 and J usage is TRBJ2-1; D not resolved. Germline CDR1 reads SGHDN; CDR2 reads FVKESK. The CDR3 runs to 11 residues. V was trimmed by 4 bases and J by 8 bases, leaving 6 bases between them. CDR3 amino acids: CASSLSYEQFF. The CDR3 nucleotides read TGTGCCAGCAGCCTCTCCTATGAGCAGTTCTTC.

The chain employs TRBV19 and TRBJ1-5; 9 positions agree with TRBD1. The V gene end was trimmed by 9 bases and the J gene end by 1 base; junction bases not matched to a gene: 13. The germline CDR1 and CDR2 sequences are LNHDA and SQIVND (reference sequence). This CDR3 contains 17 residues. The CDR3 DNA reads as TGTGCCAGCTGGATAGGGGACAGGGCGGAAAGCAATCAGCCCCAGCATTTT. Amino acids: CASWIGDRAESNQPQHF. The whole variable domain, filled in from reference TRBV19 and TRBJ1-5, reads DGGITQSPKYLFRKEGQNVTLSCEQNLNHDAMYWYRQDPGQGLRLIYYSQIVNDFQKGDIAEGYSVSREKKESFPLTVTSAQKNPTAFYLCASWIGDRAESNQPQHFGDGTRLSIL.

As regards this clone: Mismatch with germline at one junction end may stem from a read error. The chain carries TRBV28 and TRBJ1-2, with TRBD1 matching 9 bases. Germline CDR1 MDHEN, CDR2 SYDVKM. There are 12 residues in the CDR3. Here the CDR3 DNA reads TGTGCCAGCAGCGGGTCCCGGACAGGGGCAGACTTC. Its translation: CASSGSRTGADF.

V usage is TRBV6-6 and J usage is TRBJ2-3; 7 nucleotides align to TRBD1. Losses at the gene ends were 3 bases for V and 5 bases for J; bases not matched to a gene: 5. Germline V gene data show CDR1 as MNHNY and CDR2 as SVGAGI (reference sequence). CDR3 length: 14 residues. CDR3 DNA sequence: TGTGCCAGCAGTTATTCCAGGGGGATAGATACGCAGTATTTT. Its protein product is CASSYSRGIDTQYF.